The rows below give T cell receptor beta chains drawn from one sample of a study of T cell responses to AZD1222 COVID-19 vaccine. Assay: immunoSEQ multiplex PCR; the TCRdb copy retains only in-frame clones and omits some. The sample has 100,000 or so clones; more than 70% are singletons. The starting material was peripheral blood, obtained 28 days after the second AZD1222 dose. All receptors derive from an adult who received the AZD1222 COVID-19 vaccine. The CDR3 runs from the conserved cysteine through the conserved F or W. D genes are given only for firm matches. The size of a clone is reported for some rows only, either as once, few or many, or as a class for expanded clones.

CDR3aa	CDR3nt	d_gene	j_gene	abundance	v_gene
CASSLDRNSNQPQHF	TGTGCCAGCAGCTTGGACAGAAATAGCAATCAGCCCCAGCATTTT	.	TRBJ1-5	once	TRBV5-4
CASSQGRIQETQYF	TGCGCCAGCAGCCAAGGCCGGATCCAAGAGACCCAGTACTTC	.	TRBJ2-5	.	TRBV4-1
CATSSYGQGGGNTIYF	TGTGCCACCAGCTCCTATGGGCAGGGAGGTGGAAACACCATATATTTT	.	TRBJ1-3	.	TRBV15
CASSLGGQLEAFF	TGTGCCAGCAGCTTAGGGGGACAGTTAGAAGCTTTCTTT	TRBD1	TRBJ1-1	once	TRBV7-2
CASSYLTDSFSGNTIYF	TGTGCCAGCAGCTATTTGACAGACTCTTTCTCTGGAAACACCATATATTTT	.	TRBJ1-3	.	TRBV5-8
CASAGPGAEQPQHF	TGTGCCAGCGCGGGACCGGGGGCGGAGCAGCCCCAGCATTTT	.	TRBJ1-5	.	TRBV28
CATRSGASNYGYTF	TGTGCCACTCGATCGGGGGCTTCTAACTATGGCTACACCTTC	.	TRBJ1-2	.	TRBV19
CASTKPTSYEQYF	TGTGCCAGCACCAAACCAACCTCCTACGAGCAGTACTTC	.	TRBJ2-7	.	TRBV12-3/TRBV12-4
CSVDREQFF	TGTAGCGTTGACCGCGAGCAGTTCTTC	.	TRBJ2-1	.	TRBV29-1
CASTTAGRDTQYF	TGTGCCAGCACCACCGCGGGGAGGGATACGCAGTATTTT	.	TRBJ2-3	.	TRBV9
CASSSYGANVLTF	TGTGCCAGCAGCTCTTACGGGGCCAACGTCCTGACTTTC	.	TRBJ2-6	.	TRBV5-5
CASSEEGTGLESPLHF	TGTGCCAGCAGTGAAGAAGGGACCGGGCTAGAGTCACCCCTCCACTTT	.	TRBJ1-6	.	TRBV2
CASSEGWGWGTEAFF	TGTGCCAGCAGTGAGGGGTGGGGATGGGGCACTGAAGCTTTCTTT	.	TRBJ1-1	.	TRBV6-1
CASSKVRIGELFF	TGTGCCAGCAGCAAAGTTAGGATCGGGGAGCTGTTTTTT	.	TRBJ2-2	.	TRBV21-1
CASSLGQGTEAFF	TGTGCCAGCAGCCTAGGACAGGGCACTGAAGCTTTCTTT	TRBD1	TRBJ1-1	.	TRBV28
CASSLTQVEKMAFF	TGTGCCAGCAGTTTAACCCAGGTTGAGAAAATGGCTTTCTTT	.	TRBJ1-1	.	TRBV28
CATSRVTGARDEKLFF	TGTGCCACCAGCAGAGTAACAGGGGCGCGAGATGAAAAACTGTTTTTT	TRBD1	TRBJ1-4	.	TRBV15
CASSPEGPRTEAFF	TGTGCCAGCAGTCCCGAGGGGCCGAGGACTGAAGCTTTCTTT	.	TRBJ1-1	.	TRBV2
CASSYWGYTF	TGTGCCAGCAGTTATTGGGGCTACACCTTC	.	TRBJ1-2	.	TRBV6-5
CASRPGGTNTGELFF	TGTGCCAGCAGACCCGGGGGAACGAACACCGGGGAGCTGTTTTTT	.	TRBJ2-2	.	TRBV9
CAWSHGPNTEAFF	TGTGCCTGGAGCCACGGACCGAACACTGAAGCTTTCTTT	.	TRBJ1-1	.	TRBV30
CASSSGGGELFF	TGTGCCAGCAGTTCGGGTGGCGGGGAGCTGTTTTTT	.	TRBJ2-2	once	TRBV6-5
CASGLGVKTQYF	TGTGCCAGTGGACTGGGGGTGAAGACCCAGTACTTC	.	TRBJ2-5	.	TRBV28
CASTLHLNQPQHF	TGTGCCAGCACCTTGCATCTCAATCAGCCCCAGCATTTT	.	TRBJ1-5	.	TRBV7-9
CAWSVRLVPDTQYF	TGTGCCTGGAGTGTAAGGCTAGTTCCAGATACGCAGTATTTT	.	TRBJ2-3	.	TRBV30
CASSEKISGANVLTF	TGTGCCAGCAGTGAAAAAATCTCTGGGGCCAACGTCCTGACTTTC	.	TRBJ2-6	.	TRBV6-1
CASSQTGAYGYTF	TGTGCCAGCAGCCAAACAGGGGCCTATGGCTACACCTTC	TRBD1	TRBJ1-2	.	TRBV27
CATSDSTSGLGEQFF	TGTGCCACCAGTGACTCGACTAGCGGTTTAGGGGAGCAGTTCTTC	TRBD2	TRBJ2-1	.	TRBV24-1
CASSIGASGGAVEQFF	TGTGCCAGTAGTATAGGGGCTAGCGGGGGGGCTGTTGAGCAGTTCTTC	TRBD2	TRBJ2-1	.	TRBV19
CASSQVAGYGYTF	TGCGCCAGCAGCCAAGTAGCAGGGTATGGCTACACCTTC	.	TRBJ1-2	.	TRBV4-1